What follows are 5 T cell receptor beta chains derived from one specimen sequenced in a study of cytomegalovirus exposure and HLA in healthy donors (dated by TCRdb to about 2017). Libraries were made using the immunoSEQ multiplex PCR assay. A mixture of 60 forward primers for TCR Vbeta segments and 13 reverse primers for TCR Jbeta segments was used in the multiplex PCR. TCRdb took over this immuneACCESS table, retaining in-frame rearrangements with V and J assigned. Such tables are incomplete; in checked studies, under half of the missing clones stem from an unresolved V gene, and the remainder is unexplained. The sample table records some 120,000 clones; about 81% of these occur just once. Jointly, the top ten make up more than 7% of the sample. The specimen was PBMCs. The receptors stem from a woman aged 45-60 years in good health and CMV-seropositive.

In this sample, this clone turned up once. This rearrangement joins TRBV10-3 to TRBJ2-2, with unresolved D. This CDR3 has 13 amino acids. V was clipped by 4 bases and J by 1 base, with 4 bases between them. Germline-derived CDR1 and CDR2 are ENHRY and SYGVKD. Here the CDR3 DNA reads TGTGCCATCAGTGGGAGGAACACCGGGGAGCTGTTTTTT. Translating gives CAISGRNTGELFF.

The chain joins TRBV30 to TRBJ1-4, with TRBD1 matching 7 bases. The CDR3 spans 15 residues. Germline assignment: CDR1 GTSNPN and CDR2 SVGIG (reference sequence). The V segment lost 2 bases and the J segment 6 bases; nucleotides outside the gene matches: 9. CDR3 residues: CAWSNLQGVDEKLFF. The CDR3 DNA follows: TGTGCCTGGAGTAACTTGCAGGGGGTTGATGAAAAACTGTTTTTT.

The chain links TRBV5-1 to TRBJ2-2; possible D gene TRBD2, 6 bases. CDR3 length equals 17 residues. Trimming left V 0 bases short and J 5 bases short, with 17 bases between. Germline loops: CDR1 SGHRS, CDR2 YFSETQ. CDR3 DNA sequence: TGCGCCAGCAGCTTGGCCAGTATTAGCGGAACTACCGGGGAGCTGTTTTTT. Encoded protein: CASSLASISGTTGELFF.

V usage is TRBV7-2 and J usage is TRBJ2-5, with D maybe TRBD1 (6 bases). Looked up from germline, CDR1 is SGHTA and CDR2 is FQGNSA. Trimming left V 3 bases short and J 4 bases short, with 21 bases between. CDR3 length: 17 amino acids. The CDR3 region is CASSFPRGGVLSETQYF. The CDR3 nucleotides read TGTGCCAGCAGCTTCCCCAGAGGGGGAGTCTTGTCAGAGACCCAGTACTTC. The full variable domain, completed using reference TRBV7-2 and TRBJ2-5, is GAGVSQSPSNKVTEKGKDVELRCDPISGHTALYWYRQSLGQGLEFLIYFQGNSAPDKSGLPSDRFSAERTGGSVSTLTIQRTQQEDSAVYLCASSFPRGGVLSETQYFGPGTRLLVL.

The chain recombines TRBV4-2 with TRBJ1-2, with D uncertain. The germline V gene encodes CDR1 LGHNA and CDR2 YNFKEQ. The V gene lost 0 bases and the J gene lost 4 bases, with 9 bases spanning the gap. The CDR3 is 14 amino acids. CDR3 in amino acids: CASSQDNSLYGYTF. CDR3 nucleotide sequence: TGTGCCAGCAGCCAAGACAACAGTCTCTATGGCTACACCTTC.